This T cell receptor (beta chain) came from a study of CD8+ T cells in alopecia areata. In the study overall: Treated patients took oral tofacitinib at 5 to 10 mg twice daily. Scoring of severity for treated patients was based on percentage of affected scalp area.

Of note for this clone: Its target is not known.

Findings of the study overall: Scalp sample sequencing also detects resident alphabeta T cells of normal skin. Compared with normal scalp, lesional scalp had higher clonality and more expanded CD8+ clones.

The authors extracted RNA and reverse transcribed it into cDNA as the sequencing template. Libraries were prepared by immunoSEQ multiplex PCR; TCRdb keeps only in-frame clonotypes and omits some of them. The sample has around 190,000 clones, about 64% seen once. Treatment: oral pan-JAK inhibitor, 5-10 mg twice daily. The origin of this receptor is a human donor with alopecia areata. The source was CD4+ T cells sorted from blood, collected at week 4, from a patient treated with tofacitinib.

CDR3 in DNA: TGTGCCAGTCTAGAGACAGCCCCCAATGAGCAGTTCTTC. This codes for CASLETAPNEQFF. This chain joins TRBV2 and TRBJ2-1, with TRBD1 as a possible D gene (5 bases). CDR3 length equals 13 residues. The germline V and J ends were trimmed by 9 bases and 6 bases, with 15 bases remaining between them. The germline V gene has CDR1 SNHLY and CDR2 FYNNEI.